This TCR beta chain was sequenced in a study of tumor-infiltrating lymphocytes in primary liver carcinoma. Study in general: Recorded tumor stage was T1-T3 N0M0, with diameters of roughly 4.2 to 11 cm.

Germline DNA was also extracted, and blood RNA was taken from unsorted whole blood. Whole-study findings and limits: Tumor-adjacent and tumor-blood pairs showed less overlap than tumor region pairs.

This clonotype came up once. Antigen unknown. An end of the junction does not agree with germline; a read error may underlie this. Total RNA (approximately 500 ng) served as template for TCR beta cDNA synthesis primed by a constant-region primer. For TCR beta, libraries were produced by three nested multiplex PCR rounds using slightly modified ARM-PCR. In the first two PCR rounds, TRBV1-TRBV30 forward primers were paired with a C-beta reverse primer, and each round lasted around 10 cycles. MiXCR was run by TCRdb on the multiplex PCR reads, yielding one entry per CDR3 protein. The table has some 190,000 distinct CDR3 sequences, approximately 60% seen once. CDR1 SQVTM and CDR2 ANQGSEA come from the germline V gene. The CDR3 totals 13 residues.

The rearrangement uses TRBV29-1 and TRBJ2-7; tentatively, D is TRBD2 (6 bases). Sequencing was done on a sample of peripheral blood. This TCR was sampled from a man in his forties with primary liver carcinoma and hepatitis B virus infection. CDR3 sequence (DNA): TGCTGCGTAACCACTCGGGAGTATTACGAGCAGTACTTC. Its translation is CCVTTREYYEQYF.